This T cell receptor beta chain derives from a study of lymphopenia after photon versus proton radiotherapy. V was cut by 6 bases and J by 6 bases, with 7 bases left in between. This CDR3 is built from 10 residues. Germline CDR1 and CDR2: SQVTM and ANQGSEA. Data came from immunoSEQ multiplex PCR; TCRdb stores just in-frame clones and leaves some out. The table has fewer than 40,000 clones, 94% seen once. The chain is built from TRBV29-1 and TRBJ2-3; D unresolved. The source is a woman in her 50s with cholangiocarcinoma. The source was peripheral blood, collected from a patient treated with photon-based radiotherapy. CDR3 DNA sequence: TGCAGCGTGTACATCGATACGCAGTATTTT. The encoded protein is CSVYIDTQYF.